The next 22 T cell receptor beta chains were all read from a single sample in a study of control samples from healthy donors and cancer patients. Profiling relied on immunoSEQ multiplex PCR, and the TCRdb table lists in-frame clones only, not all of them. Among 55,000 to 85,000 clones listed, over 75% were seen once. The specimen sequenced was PBMCs. The receptors derive from a woman between 50 and 59 years old with head and neck cancer.

This chain connects TRBV24-1 to TRBJ1-1; TRBD1 agrees at 7 bases. V lost 5 bases, J lost 4 bases, and 9 bases stayed unmatched. The CDR3 consists of 15 residues. CDR1 is KGHDR, CDR2 SFDVKD, per germline. The DNA for the CDR3 is TGTGCCACCAGTGGAGGGGGCGGGCCGGGCACTGAAGCTTTCTTT. Translation: CATSGGGGPGTEAFF.

The genes are TRBV5-8 and TRBJ2-7; perhaps TRBD1 as D (6 bases). The CDR3 loop spans 14 amino acids. Trimming removed 1 base at V and 3 bases at J, with 11 bases between. The germline gives CDR1 SGHTS, CDR2 YDEGEE. CDR3 in DNA: TGTGCCAGCAGCTTGTCGGCCAGGGGCTACGAGCAGTACTTC. Translated, it gives CASSLSARGYEQYF.

This clone is a singleton in its sample. The chain is built from TRBV6-6 and TRBJ2-1, with 11 bases that match TRBD2. The CDR3 sequence is 16 residues long. Germline V gene sequence: CDR1 MNHNY, CDR2 SVGAGI (reference sequence). J was trimmed by 6 bases and V by 4 bases; bases with no gene match: 8. CDR3 coding DNA: TGTGCCAGCAGTTCCCTTGTAGCGGGGGGGCTCAATGAGCAGTTCTTC. Residues: CASSSLVAGGLNEQFF.

The chain joins TRBV3-1 (or the pseudogene TRBV3-2) to TRBJ1-6, with TRBD1 matching over 7 bases. The germline V gene has CDR1 LGHDT and CDR2 YNNKEL (reference sequence). The CDR3 covers 15 residues. V was pared by 1 base and J by 10 bases, with 7 bases of the junction left unmatched. CDR3 loop: CASSQGQGGWSPLHF. CDR3 in DNA: TGTGCCAGCAGCCAAGGACAGGGCGGTTGGTCACCCCTCCACTTT.

This clone was seen more than once but under ten times. The V call is TRBV10-3, the J call TRBJ2-7, with 12 bases aligning to TRBD2. V lost 4 bases and J lost 0; bases outside the gene matches: 4. The CDR3 extends over 16 amino acids. Germline assignment: CDR1 ENHRY and CDR2 SYGVKD. In DNA, the CDR3 is TGTGCCATCAGTGGACTAGCGGGGGTCCGCTCCTACGAGCAGTACTTC. Its translation: CAISGLAGVRSYEQYF.

This sequence joins TRBV28 and TRBJ1-6; TRBD1 aligns across 8 bases. After removal of 7 bases from V and 6 bases from J, the junction contained 8 bases not matched to a gene. CDR3 length equals 15 residues. The V gene's germline CDR1 is MDHEN and CDR2 SYDVKM. CDR3 DNA sequence: TGTGCCAGCACCTTAGACAGGGGAATTAATTCACCCCTCCACTTT. Translating it yields CASTLDRGINSPLHF.

The chain combines TRBV7-2 with TRBJ1-2; TRBD1 matches at 8 bases. In germline, CDR1 is SGHTA, CDR2 FQGNSA. There are 15 residues in the CDR3. The V gene end was trimmed by 1 base and the J gene end by 5 bases; junction bases not matched to a gene: 6. CDR3 loop: CASSLEGTGFYGYTF. The CDR3 DNA sequence: TGTGCCAGCAGCTTAGAAGGGACAGGTTTTTATGGCTACACCTTC.

V and J are TRBV29-1 and TRBJ1-3, with unresolved D. This CDR3 has 13 residues. The V gene lost 6 bases and the J gene lost 2 bases, with 11 bases spanning the gap. Germline assignment: CDR1 SQVTM and CDR2 ANQGSEA. CDR3 nucleotide sequence: TGCAGCGTAAAAAATAGGGCTGGAAACACCATATATTTT. The encoded protein is CSVKNRAGNTIYF.

V usage is TRBV30 and J usage is TRBJ2-2; D may correspond to TRBD1 or TRBD2 (6 bases each). The V gene lost 1 base and the J gene lost 5 bases, with 14 bases spanning the gap. The CDR3 sequence is 15 residues long. CDR1 and CDR2 from the germline V gene are GTSNPN and SVGIG (reference sequence). The CDR3 region has the DNA TGTGCCTGGAGTGCGAAGGGGGGCGGGACCGGGGAGCTGTTTTTT. Protein: CAWSAKGGGTGELFF.

The J gene is TRBJ1-1, the V gene TRBV28; D remains ambiguous. V dropped 2 bases and J dropped 2 bases, with 6 bases sitting between them. The CDR3 has 13 residues. Germline V gene data show CDR1 as MDHEN and CDR2 as SYDVKM. CDR3 in DNA: TGTGCCAGCAGTTTAGTCCTAAACACTGAAGCTTTCTTT. Amino acid sequence: CASSLVLNTEAFF.

The gene calls are TRBV30 and TRBJ2-7; a weak D match, TRBD2 (5 bases). The CDR3 is 13 residues long. Germline CDR1 GTSNPN, CDR2 SVGIG (reference sequence). V lost 0 bases and J lost 0, with 6 bases in between. The CDR3, as DNA: TGTGCCTGGAGTGTCGGGAACTCCTACGAGCAGTACTTC. It encodes CAWSVGNSYEQYF.

V gene TRBV24-1 combines with J gene TRBJ1-2; 8 positions match TRBD1. Germline V gene lookup returns CDR1 KGHDR and CDR2 SFDVKD. CDR3 length equals 15 residues. V trimming: 2 bases; J trimming: 4 bases; junction bases outside the gene matches: 5. CDR3 protein: CATSDSGTGVYGYTF. The CDR3 DNA reads as TGTGCCACCAGTGATTCGGGGACAGGAGTCTATGGCTACACCTTC.

The chain uses TRBV5-1 and TRBJ1-3; TRBD1 matches at 11 bases. Germline CDR1 SGHRS, CDR2 YFSETQ. Germline trimming cut 4 bases from V and 0 bases from J; bases unmatched to any gene: 9. The CDR3 contains 18 residues. The CDR3 reads CASSDGDRGSFSGNTIYF. The DNA for the CDR3 is TGCGCCAGCAGCGACGGGGACAGGGGGTCTTTCTCTGGAAACACCATATATTTT.

This sequence joins TRBV5-1 and TRBJ2-1; 7 bases map to TRBD1. Germline CDR1 SGHRS, CDR2 YFSETQ. Unmatched junction bases numbered 1, after V lost 0 bases and J lost 1 base. The CDR3 has 15 amino acids. CDR3 loop: CASSLVDRSYNEQFF. DNA of the CDR3: TGCGCCAGCAGCTTGGTGGACAGGTCCTACAATGAGCAGTTCTTC.

The rearrangement links TRBV27 to TRBJ1-5; perhaps TRBD1 as D (6 bases). V lost 1 base and J 4 bases, leaving 17 bases between the germline ends. The CDR3 is 17 residues long. The germline CDR1 and CDR2 sequences are MNHEY and SMNVEV (reference sequence). CDR3 sequence reads: CASSLWGSGAGNQPQHF. CDR3 nucleotides: TGTGCCAGCAGTTTATGGGGTTCGGGGGCTGGTAATCAGCCCCAGCATTTT.

The J gene is TRBJ2-2, the V gene TRBV7-3; D ambiguous. CDR1 and CDR2 from the germline V gene are SGHTA and FQGTGA. V was shortened by 5 bases and J by 7 bases, with 8 bases between the two germline ends. The CDR3 totals 12 residues. CDR3 sequence reads: CASSQGLGELFF. CDR3 nucleotide sequence: TGTGCCAGCAGCCAAGGGCTCGGGGAGCTGTTTTTT.

V and J are TRBV20-1 and TRBJ2-5; TRBD2 is a possible D gene (7 bases). The CDR3 contains 12 residues. V was shortened by 3 bases and J by 5 bases, with 10 bases between the two germline ends. Germline V gene data show CDR1 as DFQATT and CDR2 as SNEGSKA (reference sequence). CDR3 nucleotides: TGCAGTGCTAGTGAGGGGGGGGAGACCCAGTACTTC. Amino acids: CSASEGGETQYF.

This clone was recorded once. This sequence joins TRBV5-1 and TRBJ1-1; no clear D. The CDR3 is 15 amino acids. The ends were cut back, 0 bases at V and 0 bases at J, with 9 bases in the middle. Germline V gives CDR1 SGHRS, CDR2 YFSETQ. The CDR3 loop reads CASSLAAGMNTEAFF. CDR3 in DNA: TGCGCCAGCAGCTTGGCGGCGGGCATGAACACTGAAGCTTTCTTT.

The rearrangement uses TRBV3-1 (or the pseudogene TRBV3-2) and TRBJ2-3; 15 bases align to TRBD2. The CDR3 has 17 amino acids. Germline V gene sequence: CDR1 LGHDT, CDR2 YNNKEL (reference sequence). Germline trimming cut 5 bases from V and 0 bases from J; bases unmatched to any gene: 3. The CDR3 nucleotides read TGTGCCAGCAGCGGACTAGCGGGGGGGAGGAGCACAGATACGCAGTATTTT. This sequence encodes CASSGLAGGRSTDTQYF.

V and J are TRBV7-2 and TRBJ2-7; no firm D call. The V gene lost 5 bases and the J gene lost 1 base, with 15 bases spanning the gap. The CDR3 is 15 residues long. Looked up from germline, CDR1 is SGHTA and CDR2 is FQGNSA. In nucleotides, the CDR3 is TGTGCCAGCAGCCTCAAGGCGGCGGCATCCTACGAGCAGTACTTC. Protein sequence: CASSLKAAASYEQYF.

This CDR3 reads CASSLNGGPYYEQYF. The CDR3 DNA reads TGTGCCAGCAGCTTAAATGGGGGCCCCTACTACGAGCAGTACTTC. V and J are TRBV7-3 and TRBJ2-7; D may be TRBD1 (6 bases). This CDR3 is 15 amino acids long. Trimming pared 1 base from V and 3 bases from J, leaving 13 bases between. Germline V gene sequence: CDR1 SGHTA, CDR2 FQGTGA.

V and J are TRBV5-4 and TRBJ2-1; TRBD2 agrees at 13 bases. The CDR3 spans 17 residues. V shed 3 bases, J shed 10 bases, and the junction held 13 bases outside the gene matches. CDR1 SGHNT and CDR2 YYREEE come from the germline V gene (reference sequence). CDR3 nucleotides: TGTGCCAGCAGCTCGTCGACTAGCGGGGGGACCCCTTGGGAGCAGTTCTTC. This codes for CASSSSTSGGTPWEQFF.